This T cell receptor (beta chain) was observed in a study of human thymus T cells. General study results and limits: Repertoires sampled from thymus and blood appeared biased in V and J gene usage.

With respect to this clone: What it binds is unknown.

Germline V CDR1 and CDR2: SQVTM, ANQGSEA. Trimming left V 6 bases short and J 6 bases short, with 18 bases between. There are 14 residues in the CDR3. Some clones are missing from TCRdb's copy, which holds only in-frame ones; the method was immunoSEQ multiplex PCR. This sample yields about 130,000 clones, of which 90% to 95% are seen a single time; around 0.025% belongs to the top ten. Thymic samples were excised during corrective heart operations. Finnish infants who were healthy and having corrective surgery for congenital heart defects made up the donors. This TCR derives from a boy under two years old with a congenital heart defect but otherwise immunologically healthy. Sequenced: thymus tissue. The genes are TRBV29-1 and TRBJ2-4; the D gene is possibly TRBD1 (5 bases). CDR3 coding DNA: TGCAGCGTCGCCGGTCGGCAGGGTGGAAACATTCAGTACTTC. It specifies CSVAGRQGGNIQYF.